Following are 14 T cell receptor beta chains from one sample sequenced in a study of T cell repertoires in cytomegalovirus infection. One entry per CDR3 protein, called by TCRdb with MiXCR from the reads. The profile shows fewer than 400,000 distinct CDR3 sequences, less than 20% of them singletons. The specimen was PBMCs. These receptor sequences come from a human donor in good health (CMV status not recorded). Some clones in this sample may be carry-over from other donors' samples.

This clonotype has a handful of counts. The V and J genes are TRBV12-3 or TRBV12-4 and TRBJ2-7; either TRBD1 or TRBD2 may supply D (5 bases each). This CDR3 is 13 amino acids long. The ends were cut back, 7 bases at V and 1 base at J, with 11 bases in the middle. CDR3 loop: CASMWGMSYEQYF. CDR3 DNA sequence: TGTGCCAGCATGTGGGGGATGTCCTACGAGCAGTACTTC.

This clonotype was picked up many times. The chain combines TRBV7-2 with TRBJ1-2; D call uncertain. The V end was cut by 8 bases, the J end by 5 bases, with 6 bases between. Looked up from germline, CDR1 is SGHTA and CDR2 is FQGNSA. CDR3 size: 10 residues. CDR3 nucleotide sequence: TGTGCCAGCGGACGTTATGGCTACACCTTC. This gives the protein CASGRYGYTF.

The chain's CDR3 is CASSITPSDTQYF. In DNA, the CDR3 is TGTGCCAGCAGCATCACCCCCAGTGATACGCAGTATTTT. This rearrangement joins TRBV28 to TRBJ2-3; no clear D gene. The CDR3 totals 13 residues. The germline V gene encodes CDR1 MDHEN and CDR2 SYDVKM. Trimming removed 6 bases at V and 6 bases at J, with 13 bases between.

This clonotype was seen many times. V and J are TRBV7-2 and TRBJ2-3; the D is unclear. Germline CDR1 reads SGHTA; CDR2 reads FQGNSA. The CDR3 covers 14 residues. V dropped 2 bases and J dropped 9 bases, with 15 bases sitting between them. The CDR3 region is CASSLSSSGLTQYF. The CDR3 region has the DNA TGTGCCAGCAGCTTAAGCTCGAGTGGGTTAACGCAGTATTTT.

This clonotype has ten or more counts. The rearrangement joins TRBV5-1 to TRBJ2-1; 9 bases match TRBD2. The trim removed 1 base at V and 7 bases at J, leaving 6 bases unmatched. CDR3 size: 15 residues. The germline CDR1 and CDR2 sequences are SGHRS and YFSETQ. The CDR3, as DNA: TGCGCCAGCAGCTTGTTCCTAGCGGGAAGTAATGAGCAGTTCTTC. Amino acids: CASSLFLAGSNEQFF.

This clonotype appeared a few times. The CDR3 sequence is CASSPRPGDGELFF. In DNA, the CDR3 is TGTGCCAGCAGTCCCCGCCCCGGGGACGGGGAGCTGTTTTTT. The chain recombines TRBV12-3 or TRBV12-4 with TRBJ2-2; the D gene is possibly TRBD2 (5 bases). Deletions cut 5 bases from V and 7 bases from J, with 14 bases between. This CDR3 comprises 14 residues.

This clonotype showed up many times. The CDR3 reads CSVDRLVVGYTF. The DNA for the CDR3 is TGCAGCGTTGATCGACTAGTTGTTGGCTACACCTTC. This sequence joins TRBV29-1 and TRBJ1-2, with D unresolved. This CDR3 is built from 12 residues. From germline, CDR1 is SQVTM and CDR2 ANQGSEA. V dropped 3 bases and J dropped 7 bases, with 12 bases sitting between them.

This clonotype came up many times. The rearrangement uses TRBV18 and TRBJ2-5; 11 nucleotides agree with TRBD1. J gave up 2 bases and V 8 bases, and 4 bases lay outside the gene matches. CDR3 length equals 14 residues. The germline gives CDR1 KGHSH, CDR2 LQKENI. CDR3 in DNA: TGTGCCAGCAGTCGGGACAGGGGGCAAGAGACCCAGTACTTC. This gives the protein CASSRDRGQETQYF.

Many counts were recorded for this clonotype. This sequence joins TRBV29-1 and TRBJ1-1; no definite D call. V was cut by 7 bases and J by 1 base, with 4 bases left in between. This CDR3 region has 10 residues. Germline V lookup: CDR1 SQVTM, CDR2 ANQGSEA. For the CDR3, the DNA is TGCAGCGGTCAGAACACTGAAGCTTTCTTT. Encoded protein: CSGQNTEAFF.

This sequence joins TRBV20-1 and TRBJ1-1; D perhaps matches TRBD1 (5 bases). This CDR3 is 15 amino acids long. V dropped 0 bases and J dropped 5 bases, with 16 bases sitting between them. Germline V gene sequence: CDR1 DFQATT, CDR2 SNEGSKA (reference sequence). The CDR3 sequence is CSARDGGGVGTEAFF. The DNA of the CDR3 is TGCAGTGCTAGAGATGGTGGGGGGGTGGGGACTGAAGCTTTCTTT.

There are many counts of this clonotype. CDR3 in DNA: TGTGCCAGCAGCTTAGTGGGCGAGTCCCAGTTCTTC. It specifies CASSLVGESQFF. The J gene is TRBJ2-1, the V gene TRBV7-6; D unresolved. V was clipped by 1 base and J by 13 bases, with 11 bases between them. The CDR3 has 12 amino acids. Germline CDR1 and CDR2: SGHVS and FNYEAQ. The full variable domain, with the rest looked up from reference TRBV7-6 and TRBJ2-1, is GAGVSQSPRYKVTKRGQDVALRCDPISGHVSLYWYRQALGQGPEFLTYFNYEAQQDKSGLPNDRFSAERPEGSISTLTIQRTEQRDSAMYRCASSLVGESQFFGPGTRLTVL.

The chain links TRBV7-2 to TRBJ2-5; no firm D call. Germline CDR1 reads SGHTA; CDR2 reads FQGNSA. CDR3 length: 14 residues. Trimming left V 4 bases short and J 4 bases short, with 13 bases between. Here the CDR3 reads CASSSLTGPETQYF. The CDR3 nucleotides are TGTGCCAGCAGCTCCCTCACTGGGCCAGAGACCCAGTACTTC.

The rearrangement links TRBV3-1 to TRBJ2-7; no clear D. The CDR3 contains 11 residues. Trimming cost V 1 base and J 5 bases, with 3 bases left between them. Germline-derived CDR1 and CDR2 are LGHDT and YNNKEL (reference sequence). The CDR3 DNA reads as TGTGCCAGCAGCCAAGTCCACGAGCAGTACTTC. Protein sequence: CASSQVHEQYF.

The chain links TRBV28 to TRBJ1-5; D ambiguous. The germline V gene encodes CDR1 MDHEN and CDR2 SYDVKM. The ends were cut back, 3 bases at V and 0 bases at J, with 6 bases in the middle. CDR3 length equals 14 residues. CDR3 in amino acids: CASSLDPSNQPQHF. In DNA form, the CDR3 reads TGTGCCAGCAGTTTGGACCCTAGCAATCAGCCCCAGCATTTT.